Shown below are 30 T cell receptor beta chains from a single sample sequenced in a study of T cells after somatic rescue of genetic block. This table comes from immunoSEQ multiplex PCR, and its TCRdb copy is limited to in-frame clones, with some not included. Altogether roughly 120,000 clones are present, 80% to 95% being singletons, with the ten largest covering over 1.1%. The sequenced material came from peripheral blood mononuclear cells (PBMCs). These receptors were obtained from a woman between 18 and 29 years old.

The CDR3 spells CASRSTSGNTIYF. The CDR3, as DNA: TGTGCCAGCAGATCCACCTCTGGAAACACCATATATTTT. V and J are TRBV7-9 and TRBJ1-3; D not resolved. Germline V gene lookup returns CDR1 SEHNR and CDR2 FQNEAQ (reference sequence). The CDR3 spans 13 residues. V lost 6 bases and J lost 0, with 6 bases in between.

This clone was seen a few times. J is TRBJ1-5 and V is TRBV19, with 7 bases matching TRBD1. This CDR3 comprises 17 residues. The germline V gene has CDR1 LNHDA and CDR2 SQIVND (reference sequence). Unmatched junction bases numbered 10, after V lost 5 bases and J lost 0 bases. The DNA of the CDR3 is TGTGCCAGTAGTCCACACAGGACAGGTTATAGCAATCAGCCCCAGCATTTT. It codes for CASSPHRTGYSNQPQHF.

The V and J genes are TRBV19 and TRBJ1-5; D might be TRBD1 (5 bases). The germline V gene has CDR1 LNHDA and CDR2 SQIVND (reference sequence). The germline V and J ends were trimmed by 5 bases and 3 bases, with 17 bases remaining between them. The CDR3 covers 16 residues. CDR3 bases: TGTGCCAGTAGTCCGCCTGGCAGGGCTGACAATCAGCCCCAGCATTTT. Translation: CASSPPGRADNQPQHF.

This chain connects TRBV7-9 to TRBJ1-6; D is possibly TRBD1 (5 bases). This CDR3 comprises 13 residues. The V gene's germline CDR1 is SEHNR and CDR2 FQNEAQ (reference sequence). Between the trimmed V and J ends, which lost 1 base and 10 bases, there was a span of 8 bases. The CDR3 region has the DNA TGTGCCAGCAGCTTAGGGGGCGGGTCACCCCTCCACTTT. Its translation: CASSLGGGSPLHF. Complete variable domain (other parts from reference TRBV7-9 and TRBJ1-6): DTGVSQNPRHKITKRGQNVTFRCDPISEHNRLYWYRQTLGQGPEFLTYFQNEAQLEKSRLLSDRFSAERPKGSFSTLEIQRTEQGDSAMYLCASSLGGGSPLHFGNGTRLTVT.

This clone is a singleton in its sample. The rearrangement links TRBV29-1 to TRBJ2-5, with TRBD1 as a possible D gene (6 bases). This CDR3 spans 14 amino acids. Germline-derived CDR1 and CDR2 are SQVTM and ANQGSEA. Trimming left V 4 bases short and J 2 bases short, with 14 bases between. In DNA form, the CDR3 reads TGCAGCGTTGGCCAGGGAACAGGGCAAGAGACCCAGTACTTC. Translated, it gives CSVGQGTGQETQYF.

The gene calls are TRBV5-6 and TRBJ2-1; 8 bases line up with TRBD1. The CDR3 consists of 15 residues. CDR1 SGHDT and CDR2 YYEEEE come from the germline V gene. The V segment lost 0 bases and the J segment 6 bases; nucleotides outside the gene matches: 5. The CDR3 region is CASSLAGGAGNEQFF. Written as DNA, the CDR3 is TGTGCCAGCAGCTTGGCAGGGGGCGCAGGCAATGAGCAGTTCTTC.

This clone is a singleton in its sample. The chain links TRBV4-1 to TRBJ2-4; D is possibly TRBD2 (6 bases). CDR3 size: 15 residues. Looked up from germline, CDR1 is MGHRA and CDR2 is YSYEKL. V was shortened by 0 bases and J by 8 bases, with 14 bases between the two germline ends. CDR3 loop: CASSQESAGKDIQYF. The CDR3 DNA is TGCGCCAGCAGCCAAGAGTCGGCGGGGAAGGACATTCAGTACTTC.

CDR3 region: CASSIAINGYGYTF. In DNA, the CDR3 is TGTGCCAGTAGTATCGCTATTAATGGCTATGGCTACACCTTC. The chain is built from TRBV19 and TRBJ1-2; no clear D gene. Trimming stripped 3 bases from V and 4 bases from J, with 12 bases between. This CDR3 spans 14 amino acids. Per the germline V gene, CDR1 is LNHDA and CDR2 is SQIVND (reference sequence).

This clone was observed a few times. The chain joins TRBV9 to TRBJ1-4, with no clear D. Trimming left V 0 bases short and J 5 bases short, with 11 bases between. There are 15 residues in the CDR3. CDR1 is SGDLS, CDR2 YYNGEE, per germline. The DNA for the CDR3 is TGTGCCAGCAGCGTAGAGGAGGCCGCCAATGAAAAACTGTTTTTT. Protein product: CASSVEEAANEKLFF.

The V and J genes are TRBV18 and TRBJ2-5; D remains unclear. V was pared by 6 bases and J by 5 bases, with 10 bases between. This CDR3 region has 12 residues. CDR1 KGHSH and CDR2 LQKENI come from the germline V gene. The DNA for the CDR3 is TGTGCCAGCTCCCGGGTTGGGGAGACCCAGTACTTC. This translates into CASSRVGETQYF.

The chain combines TRBV4-1 with TRBJ1-6; D unclear. Germline CDR1 MGHRA, CDR2 YSYEKL. CDR3 length: 15 amino acids. The V end was cut by 4 bases, the J end by 4 bases, with 11 bases between. The CDR3 DNA is TGCGCCAGCAGCCTCCGGGCGGGTTATAATTCACCCCTCCACTTT. Protein: CASSLRAGYNSPLHF.

This chain joins TRBV2 and TRBJ1-3, with D hard to call. CDR1 and CDR2 from the germline V gene are SNHLY and FYNNEI. The length of the CDR3 is 16 residues. Trimming left V 7 bases short and J 0 bases short, with 16 bases between. The CDR3 sequence: CASTLAGEFSGNTIYF. CDR3 coding DNA: TGTGCCAGCACGCTTGCCGGGGAATTCTCTGGAAACACCATATATTTT.

This clone was seen only once. This chain joins TRBV7-9 and TRBJ1-1; 7 nucleotides agree with TRBD1. The germline gives CDR1 SEHNR, CDR2 FQNEAQ (reference sequence). The CDR3 sequence is 14 residues long. Trimming took 1 base from V and 2 from J; bases not matched to a gene: 1. The CDR3 DNA follows: TGTGCCAGCAGCTTAGGGGACAGCAACACTGAAGCTTTCTTT. It encodes CASSLGDSNTEAFF.

J is TRBJ2-2 and V is TRBV19; D may be TRBD1 (6 bases). The CDR3 is 15 amino acids. Trimming took off 3 bases at V and 3 bases at J, with 11 bases between the two ends. The germline CDR1 and CDR2 sequences are LNHDA and SQIVND (reference sequence). The CDR3 spells CASSIPRGDTGELFF. CDR3 in DNA: TGTGCCAGTAGTATTCCCAGGGGAGACACCGGGGAGCTGTTTTTT. Drawing the rest from reference TRBV19 and TRBJ2-2, the complete variable domain is DGGITQSPKYLFRKEGQNVTLSCEQNLNHDAMYWYRQDPGQGLRLIYYSQIVNDFQKGDIAEGYSVSREKKESFPLTVTSAQKNPTAFYLCASSIPRGDTGELFFGEGSRLTVL.

The V and J genes are TRBV9 and TRBJ1-2; no clear D gene. Trimming cost V 5 bases and J 4 bases, with 12 bases left between them. CDR1 is SGDLS and CDR2 is YYNGEE in the germline V gene. CDR3 length equals 13 residues. CDR3 bases: TGTGCCAGCAGTGATCCGGTTCGCTATGGCTACACCTTC. Translating it yields CASSDPVRYGYTF. Complete variable domain (other parts from reference TRBV9 and TRBJ1-2): DSGVTQTPKHLITATGQRVTLRCSPRSGDLSVYWYQQSLDQGLQFLIQYYNGEERAKGNILERFSAQQFPDLHSELNLSSLELGDSALYFCASSDPVRYGYTFGSGTRLTVV.

The gene calls are TRBV9 and TRBJ1-6; 7 bases fit TRBD1. The trim removed 2 bases at V and 0 bases at J, leaving 8 bases unmatched. The germline gives CDR1 SGDLS, CDR2 YYNGEE. There are 18 residues in the CDR3. The CDR3 here is CASSVNDRASSYNSPLHF. The CDR3 nucleotides read TGTGCCAGCAGCGTCAACGACAGGGCAAGCTCCTATAATTCACCCCTCCACTTT.

This clone showed up just once. The V gene is TRBV7-3, the J gene TRBJ2-2; D uncertain. This CDR3 spans 14 amino acids. From germline, CDR1 is SGHTA and CDR2 FQGTGA. Trimming left V 5 bases short and J 5 bases short, with 12 bases between. CDR3 sequence reads: CASSKGVVTGELFF. CDR3 bases: TGTGCCAGCAGCAAAGGAGTGGTAACCGGGGAGCTGTTTTTT.

The chain recombines TRBV4-2 with TRBJ2-7, with 12 bases that match TRBD1. CDR3 length: 16 residues. With 1 base clipped from V and 5 bases from J, the junction kept 6 bases outside the gene matches. In germline, CDR1 is LGHNA, CDR2 YNFKEQ. The CDR3 sequence: CASSQVEGQGAHEQYF. The DNA for the CDR3 is TGTGCCAGCAGCCAAGTCGAGGGACAGGGGGCCCACGAGCAGTACTTC.

The count of this clone is one. The chain couples TRBV5-1 to TRBJ2-5; 8 nucleotides align to TRBD2. This CDR3 spans 17 amino acids. Germline assignment: CDR1 SGHRS and CDR2 YFSETQ. V gave up 3 bases and J gave up 5 bases; unmatched junction bases: 15. Here the CDR3 DNA reads TGCGCCAGCAGCTCTCCTAAGGCGGGGGGCTTCTTGGAGACCCAGTACTTC. This sequence encodes CASSSPKAGGFLETQYF.

V and J are TRBV12-5 and TRBJ1-2; 9 bases match TRBD1. Germline CDR1 and CDR2: LGHNT and FRNRAP. J was trimmed by 8 bases and V by 3 bases; bases with no gene match: 10. The CDR3 sequence is 15 residues long. The CDR3 sequence: CASGFLGGTGQGYTF. As DNA, the CDR3 is TGTGCTAGTGGTTTCCTGGGGGGGACAGGGCAAGGCTACACCTTC.

The chain combines TRBV4-2 with TRBJ2-7, with D perhaps TRBD1 (6 bases). The V gene lost 6 bases and the J gene lost 5 bases, with 14 bases spanning the gap. Germline CDR1 LGHNA, CDR2 YNFKEQ. The CDR3 runs to 13 residues. The CDR3 DNA is TGTGCCAGCAGTTACAGGGTCGAGGACGAGCAGTACTTC. Protein sequence: CASSYRVEDEQYF.

The chain couples TRBV28 to TRBJ1-2; 9 nucleotides match TRBD1. After removal of 6 bases from V and 2 bases from J, the junction contained 13 bases not matched to a gene. Germline lookup yields CDR1 MDHEN and CDR2 SYDVKM. The CDR3 consists of 17 residues. In DNA, the CDR3 is TGTGCCAGCAGGTTCGGGACAGGGTATGGACGGAACTATGGCTACACCTTC. Protein: CASRFGTGYGRNYGYTF.

This clone was observed a handful of times. This chain connects TRBV5-6 to TRBJ1-1; a possible D gene is TRBD1 (5 bases). Between the trimmed V and J ends, which lost 1 base and 1 base, there was a span of 11 bases. The germline gives CDR1 SGHDT, CDR2 YYEEEE. The CDR3 totals 15 residues. The chain's CDR3 is CASSLNPGTNTEAFF. The CDR3 DNA sequence: TGTGCCAGCAGCTTGAATCCAGGGACGAACACTGAAGCTTTCTTT. The whole variable domain, remainder taken from reference TRBV5-6 and TRBJ1-1, is DAGVTQSPTHLIKTRGQQVTLRCSPKSGHDTVSWYQQALGQGPQFIFQYYEEEERQRGNFPDRFSGHQFPNYSSELNVNALLLGDSALYLCASSLNPGTNTEAFFGQGTRLTVV.

The V call is TRBV5-1, the J call TRBJ2-7; D may be TRBD1 (5 bases). Looked up from germline, CDR1 is SGHRS and CDR2 is YFSETQ. V gave up 0 bases and J gave up 0 bases, with 7 bases separating them. CDR3 size: 14 residues. CDR3 residues: CASSLDRSSYEQYF. The CDR3 DNA reads TGCGCCAGCAGCTTGGACAGGAGCTCCTACGAGCAGTACTTC.

The rearrangement joins TRBV18 to TRBJ1-5; perhaps TRBD1 as D (5 bases). V lost 1 base and J 0 bases, leaving 10 bases between the germline ends. The CDR3 is 16 residues long. Germline CDR1 KGHSH, CDR2 LQKENI. As DNA, the CDR3 is TGTGCCAGCTCACCACGGGGGGACTATAGCAATCAGCCCCAGCATTTT. Translation gives CASSPRGDYSNQPQHF.

This clone was recorded only once. The chain carries TRBV5-4 and TRBJ2-5, with 11 bases that match TRBD2. V lost 0 bases, J lost 5 bases, and 3 bases stayed unmatched. The CDR3 sequence is 15 residues long. Germline CDR1 reads SGHNT; CDR2 reads YYREEE (reference sequence). Here the CDR3 reads CASSLVAGGAETQYF. In nucleotides, the CDR3 is TGTGCCAGCAGCTTGGTAGCGGGGGGGGCGGAGACCCAGTACTTC.

The chain employs TRBV9 and TRBJ2-7; D tentatively reads TRBD1 or TRBD2 (5 bases each). The CDR3 is made up of 15 amino acids. Trimming stripped 4 bases from V and 3 bases from J, with 17 bases between. Germline CDR1 is SGDLS and CDR2 is YYNGEE. Here the CDR3 reads CASSPRDATRYEQYF. For the CDR3, the DNA is TGTGCCAGCAGCCCTCGGGACGCGACGCGCTACGAGCAGTACTTC. Variable domain in full (rest from reference TRBV9 and TRBJ2-7): DSGVTQTPKHLITATGQRVTLRCSPRSGDLSVYWYQQSLDQGLQFLIQYYNGEERAKGNILERFSAQQFPDLHSELNLSSLELGDSALYFCASSPRDATRYEQYFGPGTRLTVT.

This clone is a singleton in its sample. This chain joins TRBV18 and TRBJ1-4; a weak D match, TRBD1 (5 bases). Germline loops: CDR1 KGHSH, CDR2 LQKENI. The germline V and J ends were trimmed by 3 bases and 7 bases, with 9 bases remaining between them. The CDR3 contains 13 residues. Written as DNA, the CDR3 is TGTGCCAGCTCACCCCAAAGGGGTGAAAAACTGTTTTTT. Translated: CASSPQRGEKLFF.

The chain couples TRBV11-2 to TRBJ1-1; D not certain. The V gene's germline CDR1 is SGHAT and CDR2 FQNNGV. V was cut by 1 base and J by 1 base, with 7 bases left in between. The CDR3 runs 14 residues. CDR3 region: CASSLVPANTEAFF. CDR3 in DNA: TGTGCCAGCAGCTTAGTACCGGCGAACACTGAAGCTTTCTTT.

A few counts support this clone. This chain joins TRBV2 and TRBJ2-2, with unresolved D. Trimming took off 1 base at V and 6 bases at J, with 3 bases between the two ends. Germline CDR1 SNHLY, CDR2 FYNNEI. This CDR3 has 12 amino acids. The CDR3 loop is CASSEVAGELFF. The CDR3 DNA reads as TGTGCCAGCAGTGAAGTGGCCGGGGAGCTGTTTTTT.